The 27 T cell receptor beta chains below were found in one sample sequenced in a study of cytomegalovirus exposure and HLA in healthy donors. The PCR used 60 Vbeta and 13 Jbeta primers. The assay was immunoSEQ multiplex PCR, and TCRdb's table has in-frame clones only and misses some. The data show some 140,000 clones, approximately 80% seen once. Sequenced: PBMCs. Receptors were obtained from a man aged 25-40 years in good health and CMV-seropositive.

This chain links TRBV28 with TRBJ2-1; no reliable D call. Germline values: CDR1 MDHEN, CDR2 SYDVKM. V was cut by 7 bases and J by 8 bases, with 15 bases left in between. The CDR3 runs to 13 residues. Here the CDR3 reads CASNYAQSDEQFF. The DNA for the CDR3 is TGTGCCAGCAACTACGCCCAGAGCGATGAGCAGTTCTTC.

This clone showed up just once. This chain joins TRBV5-1 and TRBJ2-1; D unresolved. The CDR3 contains 17 residues. Deletions cut 1 base from V and 9 bases from J, with 23 bases between. CDR1 is SGHRS, CDR2 YFSETQ, per germline. The CDR3 sequence: CASSLFGSPTFESEQFF. The CDR3 DNA sequence: TGCGCCAGCAGCTTGTTTGGCTCCCCAACGTTTGAAAGTGAGCAGTTCTTC.

V usage is TRBV28 and J usage is TRBJ2-3, with a tentative D call TRBD2 (6 bases). The V end was cut by 3 bases, the J end by 1 base, with 11 bases between. Germline V gives CDR1 MDHEN, CDR2 SYDVKM. This CDR3 is 15 amino acids long. The CDR3 protein is CASSFRDSGTDTQYF. CDR3 nucleotide sequence: TGTGCCAGCAGTTTCCGGGACTCCGGCACAGATACGCAGTATTTT.

CDR3: CASSDRDSNEKLFF. CDR3 nucleotide sequence: TGTGCCAGCAGCGACCGGGACAGTAATGAAAAACTGTTTTTT. The rearrangement uses TRBV7-9 and TRBJ1-4, with 7 bases identical to TRBD1. The CDR3 length is 14 residues. The germline V gene has CDR1 SEHNR and CDR2 FQNEAQ (reference sequence). V lost 5 bases to trimming and J lost 4 bases; unmatched junction nucleotides: 4.

The gene calls are TRBV13 and TRBJ2-7, with 8 bases identical to TRBD2. The CDR3 is 13 residues long. Germline trimming cut 5 bases from V and 6 bases from J; bases unmatched to any gene: 6. Germline V gives CDR1 PRHDT, CDR2 FYEKMQ (reference sequence). For the CDR3, the DNA is TGTGCCAGCAGCCCAGGACTAGCAGCCGAGCAGTACTTC. Translating it yields CASSPGLAAEQYF.

The rearrangement joins TRBV5-5 to TRBJ1-1; no reliable D call. CDR3 size: 13 residues. The V gene's germline CDR1 is SGHKS and CDR2 YYEKEE (reference sequence). The germline V and J ends were trimmed by 0 bases and 8 bases, with 11 bases remaining between them. The CDR3 sequence is CASSLVWELEAFF. CDR3 DNA sequence: TGTGCCAGCAGCTTGGTGTGGGAGTTAGAAGCTTTCTTT.

The rearrangement joins TRBV14 to TRBJ2-1, with D perhaps TRBD2 (6 bases). Per germline, CDR1 SGHDN and CDR2 FVKESK. The V end lost 0 bases, the J end lost 5 bases, and 11 bases lay between the germline ends. The CDR3 totals 15 residues. This chain's CDR3 is CASSQDRDWHNEQFF. The DNA for the CDR3 is TGTGCCAGCAGCCAAGACCGGGACTGGCACAATGAGCAGTTCTTC.

This chain joins TRBV25-1 and TRBJ2-2, with a possible D match to TRBD1 (6 bases). The CDR3 runs to 13 residues. V was pared by 2 bases and J by 5 bases, with 6 bases between. Germline V gives CDR1 MGHDK, CDR2 SYGVNS. The CDR3 DNA reads TGTGCCAGCAGTGAACAGGGGACCGGGGAGCTGTTTTTT. It translates to CASSEQGTGELFF.

This clone was seen just once. The chain recombines TRBV15 with TRBJ2-7; D perhaps matches TRBD1 (5 bases). The CDR3 consists of 14 residues. CDR1 LNHNV and CDR2 YYDKDF come from the germline V gene (reference sequence). Trimming cost V 0 bases and J 7 bases, with 13 bases left between them. This CDR3 reads CATSRDRAGLEQYF. CDR3 DNA: TGTGCCACCAGCAGAGATCGGGCAGGGCTGGAGCAGTACTTC.

The chain carries TRBV6-5 and TRBJ2-5; a weak D match, TRBD2 (6 bases). The better agreement between TRBJ2-7 and the DNA end casts doubt on the J call. The V gene's germline CDR1 is MNHEY and CDR2 SVGAGI. This CDR3 is 15 amino acids long. As DNA, the CDR3 is TGTGCCAGCAGAAGTACCGGGGGAGTGATCTACGAGCAGTACTTC. Amino acid sequence: CASRSTGGVIYEQYF.

The genes are TRBV28 and TRBJ2-2; perhaps TRBD1 as D (5 bases). V lost 4 bases, J lost 0 bases, and 9 bases lay in between. The CDR3 has 15 amino acids. Looked up from germline, CDR1 is MDHEN and CDR2 is SYDVKM. The CDR3 nucleotides are TGTGCCAGCAGTTCCCCGACAGCGAACACCGGGGAGCTGTTTTTT. Translation: CASSSPTANTGELFF.

This sequence joins TRBV5-4 and TRBJ2-7; maybe TRBD2 (6 bases). This CDR3 is built from 15 residues. Germline loops: CDR1 SGHNT, CDR2 YYREEE (reference sequence). With 3 bases removed from V and 5 bases from J, the gap between germline ends came to 18 bases. In DNA, the CDR3 is TGTGCCAGCAGCTCCTTGACTAGTACGGTCCACGAGCAGTACTTC. This codes for CASSSLTSTVHEQYF.

The chain combines TRBV29-1 with TRBJ2-3, with 7 positions matching TRBD2. V gave up 7 bases and J gave up 0 bases; unmatched junction bases: 4. CDR1 SQVTM and CDR2 ANQGSEA come from the germline V gene. This CDR3 has 13 residues. CDR3 in DNA: TGCAGCGCCAGCGGGACCAGCACAGATACGCAGTATTTT. Residues: CSASGTSTDTQYF.

This chain joins TRBV4-2 and TRBJ2-2; TRBD2 agrees at 11 bases. Trimming cost V 4 bases and J 5 bases; bases outside gene matches: 9. From germline, CDR1 is LGHNA and CDR2 YNFKEQ. CDR3 length equals 17 residues. The CDR3, as DNA: TGTGCCAGCAGCCCACAACTAGCGGGAGTTAAGACCGGGGAGCTGTTTTTT. Translating gives CASSPQLAGVKTGELFF.

Only a few counts were recorded for this clone. J is TRBJ1-2 and V is TRBV28; D uncertain. Germline CDR1 is MDHEN and CDR2 is SYDVKM. The CDR3 runs 15 residues. V was pared by 2 bases and J by 5 bases, with 15 bases between. Written as DNA, the CDR3 is TGTGCCAGCAGTTTAGATAGCCCCCAGCTATATGGCTACACCTTC. It yields the protein CASSLDSPQLYGYTF.

This clone has just one count. CDR3 sequence reads: CAWSEAGGTYGYTF. CDR3 sequence (DNA): TGTGCCTGGAGTGAGGCAGGAGGAACTTATGGCTACACCTTC. V and J are TRBV30 and TRBJ1-2; D uncertain. V was trimmed by 1 base and J by 5 bases, leaving 14 bases between them. CDR3 size: 14 residues. Germline lookup yields CDR1 GTSNPN and CDR2 SVGIG (reference sequence).

V usage is TRBV2 and J usage is TRBJ2-5, with 12 bases identical to TRBD1. The V and J ends lost 0 bases and 5 bases, in that order; junction bases with no gene match: 16. The CDR3 has 20 amino acids. The germline V gene has CDR1 SNHLY and CDR2 FYNNEI. The CDR3 protein is CASSEAVPGQGARGRETQYF. Written as DNA, the CDR3 is TGTGCCAGCAGTGAAGCTGTCCCGGGACAGGGGGCTAGAGGACGGGAGACCCAGTACTTC.

There are a few counts of this clone. The chain combines TRBV28 with TRBJ2-7; 8 bases align to TRBD1. This CDR3 has 17 amino acids. In germline, CDR1 is MDHEN, CDR2 SYDVKM. V shed 6 bases, J shed 7 bases, and the junction held 20 bases outside the gene matches. CDR3 protein: CASSRRTGLSSRGEQYF. CDR3 coding DNA: TGTGCCAGCAGCCGCCGGACAGGGTTGAGTTCTCGTGGGGAGCAGTACTTC.

V is TRBV28 and J is TRBJ1-5, with D uncertain. V lost 4 bases and J lost 1, with 14 bases in between. The CDR3 spans 16 residues. Germline V gene data show CDR1 as MDHEN and CDR2 as SYDVKM. CDR3 in amino acids: CASSSLGRQSNQPQHF. The CDR3 DNA follows: TGTGCCAGCAGTTCCCTTGGCAGACAAAGCAATCAGCCCCAGCATTTT.

J is TRBJ1-1 and V is TRBV29-1; D not resolved. CDR3 length: 11 residues. The germline CDR1 and CDR2 sequences are SQVTM and ANQGSEA. V lost 6 bases and J 0 bases, leaving 5 bases between the germline ends. The CDR3 DNA follows: TGCAGCGTCGCAGTGAACACTGAAGCTTTCTTT. Its protein is CSVAVNTEAFF.

CDR3 sequence reads: CASSLGGAGELFF. CDR3 bases: TGTGCCAGCAGTTTAGGGGGGGCCGGGGAGCTGTTTTTT. The chain joins TRBV28 to TRBJ2-2, with 7 bases that match TRBD2. The CDR3 contains 13 residues. The V segment lost 2 bases and the J segment 6 bases; nucleotides outside the gene matches: 0. Germline V lookup: CDR1 MDHEN, CDR2 SYDVKM.

The genes are TRBV7-3 and TRBJ1-2; no definite D call. Trimming pared 6 bases from V and 4 bases from J, leaving 15 bases between. CDR3 size: 14 residues. The germline CDR1 and CDR2 sequences are SGHTA and FQGTGA. This CDR3 is CASSLGLPGYGYTF. The DNA for the CDR3 is TGTGCCAGCAGTCTCGGACTGCCCGGCTATGGCTACACCTTC.

Notes on this clone: Other DNA sequences in the same sample also yield this CDR3. The gene calls are TRBV6-1 and TRBJ1-1; 8 bases are a match to TRBD1. Per germline, CDR1 MNHNS and CDR2 SASEGT. With 6 bases clipped from V and 4 bases from J, the junction kept 7 bases outside the gene matches. This CDR3 is built from 14 residues. The CDR3 region has the DNA TGTGCCAGCAGGACCAGGGGGCGGACCACTGAAGCTTTCTTT. It codes for CASRTRGRTTEAFF.

The rearrangement joins TRBV10-3 to TRBJ2-7; maybe TRBD1 (5 bases). This CDR3 spans 14 amino acids. Germline values: CDR1 ENHRY, CDR2 SYGVKD. Between the trimmed V and J ends, which lost 5 bases and 5 bases, there was a span of 16 bases. This CDR3 reads CAISRQGRPDEQYF. The CDR3 DNA reads as TGTGCCATCAGTCGGCAGGGTCGTCCAGACGAGCAGTACTTC.

The chain links TRBV2 to TRBJ2-5, with a tentative D call TRBD2 (7 bases). The end of the DNA fits TRBJ2-7 better, so the J call may be wrong. CDR1 is SNHLY, CDR2 FYNNEI, per germline. The CDR3 contains 15 residues. The CDR3 nucleotides read TGTGCCAGCAGCCACCGGGGGGCGGGGGCAGACGAGCAGTACTTC. Protein sequence: CASSHRGAGADEQYF.

This clone was counted only a few times. The genes are TRBV6-5 and TRBJ1-5; no firm D call. CDR1 MNHEY and CDR2 SVGAGI come from the germline V gene. The CDR3 is 15 amino acids. V lost 0 bases, J lost 7 bases, and 13 bases lay in between. The CDR3 nucleotides read TGTGCCAGCAGTTACTCTTTTCAAGGGAGGCAGCCCCAGCATTTT. Translating gives CASSYSFQGRQPQHF.

Details on this clone: Other DNA sequences in the same sample also yield this CDR3. The CDR3 nucleotides are TGTGCCAGCAGCTTGGGCCCGGGGTTGAACACTGAAGCTTTCTTT. It codes for CASSLGPGLNTEAFF. V and J are TRBV5-6 and TRBJ1-1; D gene ambiguous. The CDR3 covers 15 residues. V was trimmed by 0 bases and J by 0 bases, leaving 9 bases between them. CDR1 is SGHDT and CDR2 is YYEEEE in the germline V gene.